The sequence of this T cell receptor (beta chain) was determined in a study of CD8 T cells in ankylosing spondylitis. Points from the study as a whole: It appeared that ankylosing spondylitis blood was characterized by a TCR beta motif of several highly homologous variants. Both synovial fluid and blood in reactive arthritis had previously been reported to carry some motif variants.

As concerns this clonotype: The antigen remains undetermined.

Quantitative 5'-RACE was performed with molecular barcodes, and it yielded the TCR beta libraries. One entry per CDR3 protein, called by TCRdb with MiXCR from the 5' RACE reads. The repertoire holds 400,000 to 450,000 distinct CDR3 sequences, under 20% seen once, with approximately 0.93% in the top ten. The specimen sequenced was blood, either unsorted or a sorted T cell fraction (not recorded which). The TCR comes from a male donor with ankylosing spondylitis.

As DNA, the CDR3 is TGTGCCATCAGTGCAACAAGCACCGGGGAGCTGTTTTTT. Residues: CAISATSTGELFF. The chain uses TRBV10-3 and TRBJ2-2; D gene ambiguous. CDR3 size: 13 residues. The germline gives CDR1 ENHRY, CDR2 SYGVKD. With 4 bases removed from V and 4 bases from J, the gap between germline ends came to 7 bases.